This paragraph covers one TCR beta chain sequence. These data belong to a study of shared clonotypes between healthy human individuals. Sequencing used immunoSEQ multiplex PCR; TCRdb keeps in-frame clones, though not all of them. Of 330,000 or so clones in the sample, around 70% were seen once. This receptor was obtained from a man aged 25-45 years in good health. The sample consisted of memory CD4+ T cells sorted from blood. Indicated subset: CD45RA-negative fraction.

The CDR3 is CASTLAGEDWDEQYF. CDR3 sequence (DNA): TGCGCCAGCACTCTCGCGGGAGAGGATTGGGACGAGCAGTACTTC. V usage is TRBV5-1 and J usage is TRBJ2-7, with TRBD2 matching over 7 bases. Germline CDR1 reads SGHRS; CDR2 reads YFSETQ. This CDR3 region has 15 residues. The ends lost 6 bases at V and 5 bases at J; junction bases unmatched: 14. The variable domain in full, with the rest retrieved from reference TRBV5-1 and TRBJ2-7, is KAGVTQTPRYLIKTRGQQVTLSCSPISGHRSVSWYQQTPGQGLQFLFEYFSETQRNKGNFPGRFSGRQFSNSRSEMNVSTLELGDSALYLCASTLAGEDWDEQYFGPGTRLTVT.